These T cell receptor delta chains were read from a single sample in a study of γδ T cells in repeated Plasmodium falciparum infection. TCRdb fed the multiplex PCR reads into CATT to redo clone calling. Of roughly 93,000 delta-chain clones in the sample, 0.75% to 1% were seen once. Sequences were obtained from gamma-delta T cells from blood. The receptors were sampled from a pool of human donors (malaria-infected and uninfected, not separated). CDR3s include the opening cysteine and the closing phenylalanine or tryptophan. A D gene is named only where the DNA matches it firmly. Only part of the rows carry a size: once, few, many, or a class if the clone is expanded.

cdr3_nt	cdr3_aa	j_call	d_call	clone_size	v_call
TGTGCTCTTGGGTACGCCTTGCGACTGGGGAAAAGGGAAACCGATAAACTCATCTTT	CALGYALRLGKRETDKLIF	TRDJ1	TRDD3	many	TRDV1
TGTGCTCTTGGGGCGGCCGCTTTAAACCTTCCTACTCCTCTGACTGGGGGATTCCGAAGAAACCCCAGCACCGATAAACTCATATTT	CALGAAALNLPTPLTGGFRRNPSTDKLIF	TRDJ1	NA	NA	TRDV1
TGTGCTCTTGGTCCTTTCCTAGGGTACGGTAAACTCATCTTT	CALGPFLGYGKLIF	TRDJ1	NA	many	TRDV1
TGTGCCTGTGACACATGGCAAGACTGGGGATCCACCATACCCTACACCGATAAACTCATCTTT	CACDTWQDWGSTIPYTDKLIF	TRDJ1	TRDD3	many	TRDV2
TGTGCTCTTGGGGAACTTCATCTTCCTACGAAGGGTTCCACCGATAAACTCATCTTT	CALGELHLPTKGSTDKLIF	TRDJ1	TRDD2	many	TRDV1
TGTGCTCTTGGGGATTTCGAACCGAGGGCCTTCCTAAAGAGAAACGCGTCGGGCGATAAACTCATCTTT	CALGDFEPRAFLKRNASGDKLIF	TRDJ1	TRDD2	many	TRDV1
TGTGCCTGTGACACCATCACCCCTACAGGCTCTACTGGGGGACACAACACCGATAAACTCATCTTT	CACDTITPTGSTGGHNTDKLIF	TRDJ1	TRDD3	many	TRDV2
TGTGCCTGTGACACAGTACTGGGGGATACGTCCGTCACCGATAAACTCATCTTT	CACDTVLGDTSVTDKLIF	TRDJ1	TRDD3	medium-sized	TRDV2
TGTGCTCTTGGGGAACTTGGGGATACCTCCGATAAACTCATCTTT	CALGELGDTSDKLIF	TRDJ1	TRDD3	many	TRDV1
TGTGCTCTTGGGGTCCGGGCACCTACAGTGGGGGATCATCTAGTGACAGCACAACTCTTCTTT	CALGVRAPTVGDHLVTAQLFF	TRDJ2	TRDD3	many	TRDV1
TGTGCTCTTGGGAATTCTGGGTACTGGGGGACAGAATACACCGATAAACTCATCTTT	CALGNSGYWGTEYTDKLIF	TRDJ1	TRDD3	medium-sized	TRDV1
TGTGCTCTTGGGGAACTCCACAGGGCTGGGGCAACTCACACCGATAAACTCATCTTT	CALGELHRAGATHTDKLIF	TRDJ1	NA	many	TRDV1
TGTGCTCTTGGGGAACTAAGGAGGTCTATGGGGGATACGCACACCGATAAACTCATCTTT	CALGELRRSMGDTHTDKLIF	TRDJ1	TRDD3	many	TRDV1
TGTGCCTGTGACACTCTGGGGGCCCCATACGATAAACTCATCTTT	CACDTLGAPYDKLIF	TRDJ1	TRDD3	many	TRDV2
TGTGCTCTTGGGGAACCGCTCTCTGTACTGGGGGATCCCCACCTGGGATACACCGATAAACTCATCTTT	CALGEPLSVLGDPHLGYTDKLIF	TRDJ1	TRDD3	many	TRDV1
TGTGCTCTATCGAAGGGGGGACTAGACGATAAACTCATCTTT	CALSKGGLDDKLIF	TRDJ1	NA	many	TRDV1
TGTGCTCTTGGGGAACCTGATGAGTCTACCTTGACAGCACAACTCTTCTTT	CALGEPDESTLTAQLFF	TRDJ2	NA	many	TRDV1
TGTGCTCTTGGGGTAGTCCAAAGGCCTTCCTCCCCCTTACTTTTACTGGGGGATGTCAACACCGATAAACTCATCTTT	CALGVVQRPSSPLLLLGDVNTDKLIF	TRDJ1	TRDD3	few	TRDV1
TGTGCTCTTGGGAAACTACGGCCTTCTGGTTCAGGGCTCATCTTT	CALGKLRPSGSGLIF	TRDJ1	NA	many	TRDV1
TGTGCCTGTGACACCTGGGGATCCGATAAACTCATCTTT	CACDTWGSDKLIF	TRDJ1	NA	many	TRDV2